The sequence of this T cell receptor beta chain was determined in a study of blood T cell repertoires in COVID-19. Deletions cut 3 bases from V and 5 bases from J, with 13 bases between. The CDR3 has 13 amino acids. In germline, CDR1 is GTSNPN, CDR2 SVGIG (reference sequence). A few counts support this clone. The repertoire was sequenced with immunoSEQ multiplex PCR; TCRdb's copy has only in-frame clones and lacks some. The repertoire consists of hundreds of thousands of clones, with approximately 78% occurring once and the leading ten covering approximately 5%. This TCR was sampled from a man in his forties who had been exposed to COVID-19. The material sequenced was PBMCs or T cells enriched from blood (not recorded which). The V call is TRBV30, the J call TRBJ1-2; maybe TRBD1 (5 bases). CDR3 nucleotide sequence: TGTGCCTGGAGGTATACGGGGGTTTATGGCTACACCTTC. Translated, it gives CAWRYTGVYGYTF. Full variable domain (rest looked up from reference TRBV30 and TRBJ1-2): SQTIHQWPATLVQPVGSPLSLECTVEGTSNPNLYWYRQAAGRGLQLLFYSVGIGQISSEVPQNLSASRPQDRQFILSSKKLLLSDSGFYLCAWRYTGVYGYTFGSGTRLTVV.